The clone carrying this TCR beta chain was counted at least ten times. Its specificity is unknown. The data originate from a study of metastatic and nonmetastatic thyroid tumors. Background on the study: It was across blood and tumor or nodule tissue from malignant and benign thyroid patients that repertoires were compared.

In the source study's methods: For papillary thyroid cancer, a distant-metastasis classifier was constructed from CDR3 differences observed across clinicopathological groups. With MiXCR, TCRdb called clones anew from the PCR reads. In this record, the V and J calls reflect TCRdb's handling and not the investigators' own analysis. The sample carries approximately 32,000 clones, roughly 15% recorded once. Study-wide results and limits: It was reported that TCR beta diversity was significantly higher in malignant thyroid tumors than benign nodules, in blood and tumor.

Among the patients, none had received any treatment before thyroid surgery. Losses at the gene ends were 6 bases for V and 2 bases for J; bases not matched to a gene: 7. Per the germline V gene, CDR1 is LGHNT and CDR2 is FRNRAP. This CDR3 spans 14 amino acids. Source material: blood. The gene calls are TRBV12-5 and TRBJ2-7; 7 bases are shared with TRBD2. The sequence derives from a male donor with papillary thyroid cancer or a benign thyroid nodule (not recorded which). Some clones in this sample may be carry-over from other donors' samples. In nucleotides, the CDR3 is TGTGCTAGTGGCCCGGGACTATCGACCTACGAGCAGTACTTC. Translating gives CASGPGLSTYEQYF.